Given below is one T cell receptor (beta chain) in context. Between the trimmed V and J ends, which lost 2 bases and 0 bases, there was a span of 5 bases. This CDR3 is 13 amino acids long. The germline gives CDR1 SGHVS, CDR2 FQNEAQ. The data were obtained in a study of blood T cell repertoires in COVID-19. Study in general: Specimens from acute and convalescent COVID-19 originated in the United States, Italy and Spain. T cells, B-cell-depleted T cells, or PBMCs supplied cDNA or gDNA.

Here immunoSEQ multiplex PCR was the method, and the copy in TCRdb shows in-frame clones only, minus some. The profile shows approximately 200,000 clones, 80% to 90% of them singletons. Recruitment covered over 20 US areas and drew participants whose ages spanned roughly 18 to 100 years. Categorization into cohorts depended on clinical history that participants reported. The sequencing input was PBMCs or T cells enriched from blood (not recorded which). This TCR derives from a woman aged 18 to 35 in a cohort exposed to, infected with or recovered from COVID-19 (not recorded which). V usage is TRBV7-8 and J usage is TRBJ2-7; unclear D gene. The CDR3 protein is CASSLSTSYEQYF. The CDR3 DNA is TGTGCCAGCAGCTTATCTACCTCCTACGAGCAGTACTTC.